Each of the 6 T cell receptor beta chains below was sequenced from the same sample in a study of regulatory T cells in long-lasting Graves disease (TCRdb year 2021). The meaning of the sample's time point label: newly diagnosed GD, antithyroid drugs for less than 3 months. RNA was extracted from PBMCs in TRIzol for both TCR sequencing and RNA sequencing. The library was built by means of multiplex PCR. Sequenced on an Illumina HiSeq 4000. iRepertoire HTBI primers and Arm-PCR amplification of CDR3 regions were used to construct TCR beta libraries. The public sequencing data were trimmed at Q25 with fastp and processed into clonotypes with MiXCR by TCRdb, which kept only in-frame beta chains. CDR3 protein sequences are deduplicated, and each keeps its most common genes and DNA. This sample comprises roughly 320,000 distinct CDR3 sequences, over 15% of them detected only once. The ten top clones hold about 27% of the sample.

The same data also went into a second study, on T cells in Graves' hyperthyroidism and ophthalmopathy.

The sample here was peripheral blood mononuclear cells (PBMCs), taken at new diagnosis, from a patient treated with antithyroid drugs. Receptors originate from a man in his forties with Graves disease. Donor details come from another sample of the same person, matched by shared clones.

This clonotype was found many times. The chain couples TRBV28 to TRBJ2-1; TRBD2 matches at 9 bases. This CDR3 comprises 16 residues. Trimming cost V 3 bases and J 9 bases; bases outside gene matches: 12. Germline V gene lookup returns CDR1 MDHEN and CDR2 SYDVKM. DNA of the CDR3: TGTGCCAGCAGTTTCGTTTCTAGCGGGGCAAGCATTGAGCAGTTCTTC. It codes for CASSFVSSGASIEQFF. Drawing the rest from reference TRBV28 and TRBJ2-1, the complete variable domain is DVKVTQSSRYLVKRTGEKVFLECVQDMDHENMFWYRQDPGLGLRLIYFSYDVKMKEKGDIPEGYSVSREKKERFSLILESASTNQTSMYLCASSFVSSGASIEQFFGPGTRLTVL.

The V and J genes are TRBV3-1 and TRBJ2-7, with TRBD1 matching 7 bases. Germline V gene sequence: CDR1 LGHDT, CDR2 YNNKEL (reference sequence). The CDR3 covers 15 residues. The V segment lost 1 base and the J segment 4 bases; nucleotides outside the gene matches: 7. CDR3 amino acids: CASSQGHRGIYEQYF. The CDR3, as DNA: TGTGCCAGCAGCCAAGGTCACAGGGGAATATACGAGCAGTACTTC.

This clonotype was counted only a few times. The CDR3 reads CASRQGRWANTDTQYF. CDR3 in DNA: TGCGCCAGCAGGCAGGGGAGATGGGCTAACACAGATACGCAGTATTTT. The chain has TRBV10-2 and TRBJ2-3; possibly TRBD1 for D (6 bases). The CDR3 contains 16 residues. Germline-derived CDR1 and CDR2 are WSHSY and SAAADI. The V end lost 6 bases, the J end lost 2 bases, and 18 bases lay between the germline ends.

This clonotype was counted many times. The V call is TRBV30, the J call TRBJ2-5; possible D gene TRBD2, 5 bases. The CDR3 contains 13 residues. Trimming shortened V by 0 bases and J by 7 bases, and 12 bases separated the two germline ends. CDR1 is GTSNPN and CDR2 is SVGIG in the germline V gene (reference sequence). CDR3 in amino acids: CAWSVTLEGTQYF. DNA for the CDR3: TGTGCCTGGAGTGTAACCTTAGAGGGGACCCAGTACTTC.

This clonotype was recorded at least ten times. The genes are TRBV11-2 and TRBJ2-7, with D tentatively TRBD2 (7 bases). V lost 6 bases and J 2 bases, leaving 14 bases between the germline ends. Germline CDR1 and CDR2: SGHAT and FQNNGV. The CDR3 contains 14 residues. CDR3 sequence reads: CASRQGGGAYEQYF. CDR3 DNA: TGTGCCAGCAGGCAAGGGGGGGGTGCCTACGAGCAGTACTTC.

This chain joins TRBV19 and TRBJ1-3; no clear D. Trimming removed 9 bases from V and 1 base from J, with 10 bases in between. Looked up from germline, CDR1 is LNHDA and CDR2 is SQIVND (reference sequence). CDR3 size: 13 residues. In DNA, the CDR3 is TGTGCCAGCACGGTATGGTCTGGAAACACCATATATTTT. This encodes CASTVWSGNTIYF.